Below are 32 T cell receptor beta chains sequenced from a single sample in a study of CD8 T cells in ankylosing spondylitis. TCRdb analysed the 5' RACE reads with MiXCR anew, one entry per CDR3 protein. The sample lists roughly 160,000 distinct CDR3 sequences, around a tenth occurring once. The sample comprised blood, either unsorted or a sorted T cell fraction (not recorded which). The origin of the receptors is a female donor with ankylosing spondylitis or in good health (not recorded which).

The chain is built from TRBV6-2 or TRBV6-3 and TRBJ2-1; no definite D call. Germline-derived CDR1 and CDR2 are MNHEY and SVGEGT. V was trimmed by 5 bases and J by 4 bases, leaving 15 bases between them. The CDR3 consists of 15 residues. The CDR3 loop reads CASSTRHEIYNEQFF. CDR3 DNA: TGTGCCAGCAGTACTCGACACGAGATATACAATGAGCAGTTCTTC.

The V gene is TRBV18, the J gene TRBJ2-2; TRBD2 agrees at 9 bases. The CDR3 sequence is 16 residues long. V dropped 1 base and J dropped 4; count of bases not matched to a gene: 4. Germline lookup yields CDR1 KGHSH and CDR2 LQKENI. The CDR3 loop reads CASSPRASGVTGELFF. The CDR3 nucleotides read TGTGCCAGCTCACCACGGGCTAGCGGGGTCACCGGGGAGCTGTTTTTT. Complete variable domain (other parts from reference TRBV18 and TRBJ2-2): NAGVMQNPRHLVRRRGQEARLRCSPMKGHSHVYWYRQLPEEGLKFMVYLQKENIIDESGMPKERFSAEFPKEGPSILRIQQVVRGDSAAYFCASSPRASGVTGELFFGEGSRLTVL.

V usage is TRBV6-2 or TRBV6-3 and J usage is TRBJ2-5; 7 bases map to TRBD1. The CDR3 covers 15 residues. The V gene end was trimmed by 1 base and the J gene end by 2 bases; junction bases not matched to a gene: 4. Germline CDR1 reads MNHEY; CDR2 reads SVGEGT. This CDR3 is CASSYWTGPQETQYF. The CDR3, as DNA: TGTGCCAGCAGTTACTGGACAGGACCTCAAGAGACCCAGTACTTC.

This clonotype has a handful of counts. The chain links TRBV19 to TRBJ2-3; TRBD1 might be the D (5 bases). The CDR3 covers 15 residues. The V gene lost 3 bases and the J gene lost 2 bases, with 12 bases spanning the gap. Germline CDR1 reads LNHDA; CDR2 reads SQIVND (reference sequence). The CDR3 loop reads CASSIQGGNTDTQYF. The CDR3 DNA reads TGTGCCAGTAGTATTCAGGGTGGAAACACAGATACGCAGTATTTT.

The sample holds a few counts of this clonotype. CDR3 residues: CASSQAGLSSYEQYF. In nucleotides, the CDR3 is TGTGCCAGCAGCCAAGCCGGACTTAGCTCCTACGAGCAGTACTTC. The V and J genes are TRBV3-1 and TRBJ2-7, with D possibly being TRBD2 (5 bases). The CDR3 sequence is 15 residues long. Germline V CDR1 and CDR2: LGHDT, YNNKEL (reference sequence). Trimming removed 1 base at V and 0 bases at J, with 10 bases between.

This clonotype was detected many times. This chain links TRBV29-1 with TRBJ2-1; D may be TRBD2 (5 bases). The CDR3 length is 14 residues. V was pared by 4 bases and J by 0 bases, with 10 bases between. CDR1 is SQVTM, CDR2 ANQGSEA, per germline. CDR3 residues: CSVGGRSSYNEQFF. The CDR3 bases are TGCAGCGTTGGTGGGAGAAGCTCCTACAATGAGCAGTTCTTC.

V gene TRBV11-2 combines with J gene TRBJ2-5; 7 bases match TRBD1. Germline V CDR1 and CDR2: SGHAT, FQNNGV. The V gene end was trimmed by 5 bases and the J gene end by 2 bases; junction bases not matched to a gene: 5. The CDR3 sequence is 14 residues long. The CDR3 nucleotides are TGTGCCAGCAGCCCACCGGGACAGCAAGAGACCCAGTACTTC. Its translation is CASSPPGQQETQYF.

This clonotype has ten or more counts. This chain connects TRBV6-2 or TRBV6-3 to TRBJ2-1, with 9 bases matching TRBD1. Germline values: CDR1 MNHEY, CDR2 SVGEGT. J lost 2 bases, V lost 8 bases, and 1 base had no gene match. CDR3 length: 13 amino acids. This CDR3 reads CASGTGTYNEQFF. For the CDR3, the DNA is TGTGCCAGCGGGACAGGGACCTACAATGAGCAGTTCTTC.

This clonotype was picked up a small number of times. The chain couples TRBV25-1 to TRBJ2-1; D call uncertain. Trimming pared 2 bases from V and 8 bases from J, leaving 10 bases between. The CDR3 has 13 amino acids. Germline V gene data show CDR1 as MGHDK and CDR2 as SYGVNS. CDR3 protein: CASSEIQFHEQFF. The CDR3 nucleotides read TGTGCCAGCAGTGAAATCCAGTTCCATGAGCAGTTCTTC. The whole variable domain, remainder taken from reference TRBV25-1 and TRBJ2-1, is EADIYQTPRYLVIGTGKKITLECSQTMGHDKMYWYQQDPGMELHLIHYSYGVNSTEKGDLSSESTVSRIRTEHFPLTLESARPSHTSQYLCASSEIQFHEQFFGPGTRLTVL.

This clonotype was seen many times. V usage is TRBV3-1 and J usage is TRBJ2-1, with 7 bases matching TRBD1. CDR1 is LGHDT and CDR2 is YNNKEL in the germline V gene (reference sequence). The length of the CDR3 is 16 residues. Unmatched junction bases numbered 14, after V lost 4 bases and J lost 8 bases. Here the CDR3 DNA reads TGTGCCAGCAGCCCCGACAGGGTAGGGGGCTGGGATGAGCAGTTCTTC. This sequence encodes CASSPDRVGGWDEQFF.

The V gene is TRBV9, the J gene TRBJ1-2; 7 positions match TRBD1. Germline CDR1 reads SGDLS; CDR2 reads YYNGEE. The CDR3 loop spans 13 amino acids. V dropped 8 bases and J dropped 8; count of bases not matched to a gene: 12. The CDR3 DNA follows: TGTGCCAGTTACCGGGAGCAGGGGGAAGGCTACACCTTC. Its translation: CASYREQGEGYTF.

This clonotype turned up a few times. V usage is TRBV9 and J usage is TRBJ1-1, with 7 bases aligning to TRBD1. The V segment lost 4 bases and the J segment 0 bases; nucleotides outside the gene matches: 6. The length of the CDR3 is 15 residues. The germline CDR1 and CDR2 sequences are SGDLS and YYNGEE. CDR3 in amino acids: CASSPSQGVNTEAFF. The CDR3 bases are TGTGCCAGCAGCCCAAGCCAGGGGGTGAACACTGAAGCTTTCTTT. Complete variable domain (other parts from reference TRBV9 and TRBJ1-1): DSGVTQTPKHLITATGQRVTLRCSPRSGDLSVYWYQQSLDQGLQFLIQYYNGEERAKGNILERFSAQQFPDLHSELNLSSLELGDSALYFCASSPSQGVNTEAFFGQGTRLTVV.

CDR3 nucleotides: TGTGCCAGCAGCTTAGTAGGAGTCGTCGGGTACGAGCAGTACTTC. It translates to CASSLVGVVGYEQYF. J is TRBJ2-7 and V is TRBV7-9; the D is unclear. The CDR3 consists of 15 residues. With 1 base removed from V and 4 bases from J, the gap between germline ends came to 14 bases. CDR1 is SEHNR and CDR2 is FQNEAQ in the germline V gene (reference sequence).

This clonotype was found many times. The rearrangement links TRBV4-2 to TRBJ2-1; 8 nucleotides line up with TRBD2. After removal of 4 bases from V and 7 bases from J, the junction contained 9 bases not matched to a gene. CDR3 size: 15 residues. CDR1 LGHNA and CDR2 YNFKEQ come from the germline V gene. CDR3 DNA sequence: TGTGCCAGCAGCCTCTTGCGCGGGACTAGTAATGAGCAGTTCTTC. Translating gives CASSLLRGTSNEQFF.

This clonotype was detected only a few times. The V and J genes are TRBV7-9 and TRBJ2-3; no definite D call. This CDR3 comprises 17 residues. V lost 5 bases and J 2 bases, leaving 20 bases between the germline ends. In germline, CDR1 is SEHNR, CDR2 FQNEAQ (reference sequence). CDR3: CASSHNSVGVNTDTQYF. CDR3 coding DNA: TGTGCCAGCAGCCACAATTCGGTCGGCGTGAACACAGATACGCAGTATTTT.

V and J are TRBV6-2 or TRBV6-3 and TRBJ2-7, with 10 nucleotides matching TRBD2. There are 16 residues in the CDR3. V lost 7 bases, J lost 2 bases, and 11 bases stayed unmatched. CDR1 and CDR2 (germline): MNHEY, SVGEGT. The chain's CDR3 is CASTPRLAGDPYEQYF. The CDR3 nucleotides read TGTGCCAGCACCCCCCGGCTAGCGGGAGATCCCTACGAGCAGTACTTC.

This clonotype was seen more than once but under ten times. V gene TRBV13 combines with J gene TRBJ2-3; 7 positions match TRBD2. The CDR3 contains 14 residues. V lost 4 bases and J lost 7; bases outside the gene matches: 8. Germline CDR1 is PRHDT and CDR2 is FYEKMQ (reference sequence). CDR3 coding DNA: TGTGCCAGCAGCTCACTAGCGAGAGGATATACGCAGTATTTT. It codes for CASSSLARGYTQYF.

This clonotype has ten or more counts. This chain connects TRBV12-3 or TRBV12-4 to TRBJ1-1; a possible D gene is TRBD1 (5 bases). Between the trimmed V and J ends, which lost 5 bases and 0 bases, there was a span of 7 bases. The length of the CDR3 is 13 residues. This CDR3 is CASSQGVNTEAFF. The CDR3 nucleotides are TGTGCCAGCAGTCAAGGGGTGAACACTGAAGCTTTCTTT.

The chain joins TRBV4-3 to TRBJ2-6, with D maybe TRBD1 (6 bases). The CDR3 runs to 18 residues. The germline V and J ends were trimmed by 1 base and 2 bases, with 15 bases remaining between them. Germline V gives CDR1 LGHNA, CDR2 YSLEER. The CDR3 region is CASSQGVPRTAGANVLTF. The CDR3 DNA is TGCGCCAGCAGCCAAGGTGTTCCCAGGACAGCTGGGGCCAACGTCCTGACTTTC.

The chain links TRBV12-3 or TRBV12-4 to TRBJ2-1; no clear D gene. This CDR3 has 14 residues. V was clipped by 6 bases and J by 9 bases, with 18 bases between them. The CDR3 sequence: CASRPGPLFAEQFF. Here the CDR3 DNA reads TGTGCCAGCAGACCCGGGCCCCTCTTCGCTGAGCAGTTCTTC.

The chain joins TRBV12-3 or TRBV12-4 to TRBJ2-3; 7 positions agree with TRBD1. This CDR3 comprises 14 residues. J lost 2 bases, V lost 8 bases, and 7 bases had no gene match. The CDR3 loop reads CASGQAPFTDTQYF. The CDR3 coding sequence is TGTGCCAGCGGACAGGCGCCGTTCACAGATACGCAGTATTTT.

The V gene is TRBV20-1, the J gene TRBJ2-2; D may be TRBD1 (5 bases). Trimming took 6 bases from V and 2 from J, leaving 13 bases between them. Germline CDR1 and CDR2: DFQATT and SNEGSKA (reference sequence). The CDR3 spans 14 residues. CDR3 protein: CSARDSINTGELFF. The CDR3 DNA follows: TGCAGTGCCCGCGACAGCATAAACACCGGGGAGCTGTTTTTT.

This clonotype was counted between two and nine times. This sequence joins TRBV27 and TRBJ2-4; D is unclear. CDR1 is MNHEY, CDR2 SMNVEV, per germline (reference sequence). CDR3 length: 14 residues. V shed 6 bases and J shed 1 base, with 10 bases lying between them. CDR3 bases: TGTGCCAGCAGCCCCCGAGCGGCCAAAAACATTCAGTACTTC. Translation gives CASSPRAAKNIQYF.

In this sample, this clonotype turned up many times. The chain is built from TRBV12-5 and TRBJ2-3; no clear D gene. Germline lookup yields CDR1 LGHNT and CDR2 FRNRAP. Trimming stripped 5 bases from V and 4 bases from J, with 19 bases between. CDR3 length: 16 amino acids. CDR3 sequence (DNA): TGTGCTAGTGGTCTCCGTGCGGAGATTGTCGCAGATACGCAGTATTTT. Encoded protein: CASGLRAEIVADTQYF.

The table lists this clonotype with many counts. V gene TRBV5-1 combines with J gene TRBJ1-2, with a weak D call TRBD1 (5 bases). Trimming pared 4 bases from V and 4 bases from J, leaving 14 bases between. CDR1 and CDR2 (germline): SGHRS, YFSETQ. CDR3 size: 14 residues. CDR3 residues: CASSEIDGGYGYTF. In DNA form, the CDR3 reads TGCGCCAGCAGCGAAATAGACGGGGGCTATGGCTACACCTTC. The entire variable domain, with the rest obtained from reference TRBV5-1 and TRBJ1-2, is as follows: KAGVTQTPRYLIKTRGQQVTLSCSPISGHRSVSWYQQTPGQGLQFLFEYFSETQRNKGNFPGRFSGRQFSNSRSEMNVSTLELGDSALYLCASSEIDGGYGYTFGSGTRLTVV.

This clonotype appeared a few times. The chain recombines TRBV19 with TRBJ2-7; D gene unclear. Germline V CDR1 and CDR2: LNHDA, SQIVND (reference sequence). Trimming stripped 6 bases from V and 3 bases from J, with 12 bases between. The CDR3 runs 13 residues. CDR3 region: CASRGDSYYEQYF. The CDR3 nucleotides read TGTGCCAGTAGAGGAGACTCATACTACGAGCAGTACTTC.

This clonotype was counted ten times or more. The V call is TRBV12-3 or TRBV12-4, the J call TRBJ2-5, with D perhaps TRBD1 or TRBD2 (5 bases each). V dropped 8 bases and J dropped 5 bases, with 21 bases sitting between them. This CDR3 is built from 15 residues. The CDR3 nucleotides are TGTGCCAGCGTAGACAGCCGGGAACCTGGGGAGACCCAGTACTTC. Residues: CASVDSREPGETQYF.

In its sample, this clonotype was seen a few times. The V gene is TRBV19, the J gene TRBJ2-7; TRBD1 agrees at 9 bases. This CDR3 is built from 15 residues. Germline V gene lookup returns CDR1 LNHDA and CDR2 SQIVND (reference sequence). The V segment lost 1 base and the J segment 6 bases; nucleotides outside the gene matches: 7. CDR3 sequence: CASSIGTGARGEQYF. For the CDR3, the DNA is TGTGCCAGTAGTATAGGGACAGGGGCTAGAGGCGAGCAGTACTTC. The full variable domain, its missing parts supplied by reference TRBV19 and TRBJ2-7, is DGGITQSPKYLFRKEGQNVTLSCEQNLNHDAMYWYRQDPGQGLRLIYYSQIVNDFQKGDIAEGYSVSREKKESFPLTVTSAQKNPTAFYLCASSIGTGARGEQYFGPGTRLTVT.

This clonotype came up a few times. The J gene is TRBJ2-7, the V gene TRBV3-1, with TRBD2 as a possible D gene (6 bases). The ends were cut back, 3 bases at V and 6 bases at J, with 9 bases in the middle. This CDR3 is 12 amino acids long. The germline gives CDR1 LGHDT, CDR2 YNNKEL (reference sequence). CDR3 DNA: TGTGCCAGCAGCCATGGACTACCCGAGCAGTACTTC. Encoded protein: CASSHGLPEQYF.

This clonotype was counted between two and nine times. This chain connects TRBV7-2 to TRBJ2-3; D is unresolved. V was clipped by 3 bases and J by 2 bases, with 3 bases between them. Germline CDR1 reads SGHTA; CDR2 reads FQGNSA. The CDR3 is 12 amino acids. CDR3 region: CASSFDTDTQYF. The CDR3 coding sequence is TGTGCCAGCAGCTTTGACACAGATACGCAGTATTTT.

This clonotype was counted many times. The J gene is TRBJ2-7, the V gene TRBV28; 10 bases fit TRBD1. V shed 6 bases and J 4 bases; nucleotides not matched to a gene: 6. This CDR3 is built from 14 residues. Germline lookup yields CDR1 MDHEN and CDR2 SYDVKM. CDR3 sequence reads: CASSRGQGVYEQYF. CDR3 bases: TGTGCCAGCAGCCGAGGACAGGGGGTATACGAGCAGTACTTC.

The rearrangement links TRBV6-6 to TRBJ1-5; D gene uncertain. The V gene's germline CDR1 is MNHNY and CDR2 SVGAGI (reference sequence). The V gene lost 2 bases and the J gene lost 8 bases, with 10 bases spanning the gap. This CDR3 comprises 13 residues. CDR3 bases: TGTGCCAGCAGTTACATCGATGGTGAGCCCCAGCATTTT. This codes for CASSYIDGEPQHF.